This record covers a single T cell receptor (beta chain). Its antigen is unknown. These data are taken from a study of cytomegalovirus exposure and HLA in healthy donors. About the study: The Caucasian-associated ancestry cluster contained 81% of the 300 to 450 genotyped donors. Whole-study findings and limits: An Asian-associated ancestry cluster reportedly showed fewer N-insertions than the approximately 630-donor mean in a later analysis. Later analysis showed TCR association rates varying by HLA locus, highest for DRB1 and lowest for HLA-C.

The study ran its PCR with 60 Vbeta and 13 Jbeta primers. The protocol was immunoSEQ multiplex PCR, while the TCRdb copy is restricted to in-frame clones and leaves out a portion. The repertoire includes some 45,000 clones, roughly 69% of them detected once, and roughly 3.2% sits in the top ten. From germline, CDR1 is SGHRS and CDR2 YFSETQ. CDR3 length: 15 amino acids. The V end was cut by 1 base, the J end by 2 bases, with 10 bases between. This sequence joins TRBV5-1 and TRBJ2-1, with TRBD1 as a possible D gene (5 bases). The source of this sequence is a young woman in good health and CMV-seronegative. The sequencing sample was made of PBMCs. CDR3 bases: TGCGCCAGCAGCTTGAGGCAGGGTACCTACAATGAGCAGTTCTTC. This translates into CASSLRQGTYNEQFF.